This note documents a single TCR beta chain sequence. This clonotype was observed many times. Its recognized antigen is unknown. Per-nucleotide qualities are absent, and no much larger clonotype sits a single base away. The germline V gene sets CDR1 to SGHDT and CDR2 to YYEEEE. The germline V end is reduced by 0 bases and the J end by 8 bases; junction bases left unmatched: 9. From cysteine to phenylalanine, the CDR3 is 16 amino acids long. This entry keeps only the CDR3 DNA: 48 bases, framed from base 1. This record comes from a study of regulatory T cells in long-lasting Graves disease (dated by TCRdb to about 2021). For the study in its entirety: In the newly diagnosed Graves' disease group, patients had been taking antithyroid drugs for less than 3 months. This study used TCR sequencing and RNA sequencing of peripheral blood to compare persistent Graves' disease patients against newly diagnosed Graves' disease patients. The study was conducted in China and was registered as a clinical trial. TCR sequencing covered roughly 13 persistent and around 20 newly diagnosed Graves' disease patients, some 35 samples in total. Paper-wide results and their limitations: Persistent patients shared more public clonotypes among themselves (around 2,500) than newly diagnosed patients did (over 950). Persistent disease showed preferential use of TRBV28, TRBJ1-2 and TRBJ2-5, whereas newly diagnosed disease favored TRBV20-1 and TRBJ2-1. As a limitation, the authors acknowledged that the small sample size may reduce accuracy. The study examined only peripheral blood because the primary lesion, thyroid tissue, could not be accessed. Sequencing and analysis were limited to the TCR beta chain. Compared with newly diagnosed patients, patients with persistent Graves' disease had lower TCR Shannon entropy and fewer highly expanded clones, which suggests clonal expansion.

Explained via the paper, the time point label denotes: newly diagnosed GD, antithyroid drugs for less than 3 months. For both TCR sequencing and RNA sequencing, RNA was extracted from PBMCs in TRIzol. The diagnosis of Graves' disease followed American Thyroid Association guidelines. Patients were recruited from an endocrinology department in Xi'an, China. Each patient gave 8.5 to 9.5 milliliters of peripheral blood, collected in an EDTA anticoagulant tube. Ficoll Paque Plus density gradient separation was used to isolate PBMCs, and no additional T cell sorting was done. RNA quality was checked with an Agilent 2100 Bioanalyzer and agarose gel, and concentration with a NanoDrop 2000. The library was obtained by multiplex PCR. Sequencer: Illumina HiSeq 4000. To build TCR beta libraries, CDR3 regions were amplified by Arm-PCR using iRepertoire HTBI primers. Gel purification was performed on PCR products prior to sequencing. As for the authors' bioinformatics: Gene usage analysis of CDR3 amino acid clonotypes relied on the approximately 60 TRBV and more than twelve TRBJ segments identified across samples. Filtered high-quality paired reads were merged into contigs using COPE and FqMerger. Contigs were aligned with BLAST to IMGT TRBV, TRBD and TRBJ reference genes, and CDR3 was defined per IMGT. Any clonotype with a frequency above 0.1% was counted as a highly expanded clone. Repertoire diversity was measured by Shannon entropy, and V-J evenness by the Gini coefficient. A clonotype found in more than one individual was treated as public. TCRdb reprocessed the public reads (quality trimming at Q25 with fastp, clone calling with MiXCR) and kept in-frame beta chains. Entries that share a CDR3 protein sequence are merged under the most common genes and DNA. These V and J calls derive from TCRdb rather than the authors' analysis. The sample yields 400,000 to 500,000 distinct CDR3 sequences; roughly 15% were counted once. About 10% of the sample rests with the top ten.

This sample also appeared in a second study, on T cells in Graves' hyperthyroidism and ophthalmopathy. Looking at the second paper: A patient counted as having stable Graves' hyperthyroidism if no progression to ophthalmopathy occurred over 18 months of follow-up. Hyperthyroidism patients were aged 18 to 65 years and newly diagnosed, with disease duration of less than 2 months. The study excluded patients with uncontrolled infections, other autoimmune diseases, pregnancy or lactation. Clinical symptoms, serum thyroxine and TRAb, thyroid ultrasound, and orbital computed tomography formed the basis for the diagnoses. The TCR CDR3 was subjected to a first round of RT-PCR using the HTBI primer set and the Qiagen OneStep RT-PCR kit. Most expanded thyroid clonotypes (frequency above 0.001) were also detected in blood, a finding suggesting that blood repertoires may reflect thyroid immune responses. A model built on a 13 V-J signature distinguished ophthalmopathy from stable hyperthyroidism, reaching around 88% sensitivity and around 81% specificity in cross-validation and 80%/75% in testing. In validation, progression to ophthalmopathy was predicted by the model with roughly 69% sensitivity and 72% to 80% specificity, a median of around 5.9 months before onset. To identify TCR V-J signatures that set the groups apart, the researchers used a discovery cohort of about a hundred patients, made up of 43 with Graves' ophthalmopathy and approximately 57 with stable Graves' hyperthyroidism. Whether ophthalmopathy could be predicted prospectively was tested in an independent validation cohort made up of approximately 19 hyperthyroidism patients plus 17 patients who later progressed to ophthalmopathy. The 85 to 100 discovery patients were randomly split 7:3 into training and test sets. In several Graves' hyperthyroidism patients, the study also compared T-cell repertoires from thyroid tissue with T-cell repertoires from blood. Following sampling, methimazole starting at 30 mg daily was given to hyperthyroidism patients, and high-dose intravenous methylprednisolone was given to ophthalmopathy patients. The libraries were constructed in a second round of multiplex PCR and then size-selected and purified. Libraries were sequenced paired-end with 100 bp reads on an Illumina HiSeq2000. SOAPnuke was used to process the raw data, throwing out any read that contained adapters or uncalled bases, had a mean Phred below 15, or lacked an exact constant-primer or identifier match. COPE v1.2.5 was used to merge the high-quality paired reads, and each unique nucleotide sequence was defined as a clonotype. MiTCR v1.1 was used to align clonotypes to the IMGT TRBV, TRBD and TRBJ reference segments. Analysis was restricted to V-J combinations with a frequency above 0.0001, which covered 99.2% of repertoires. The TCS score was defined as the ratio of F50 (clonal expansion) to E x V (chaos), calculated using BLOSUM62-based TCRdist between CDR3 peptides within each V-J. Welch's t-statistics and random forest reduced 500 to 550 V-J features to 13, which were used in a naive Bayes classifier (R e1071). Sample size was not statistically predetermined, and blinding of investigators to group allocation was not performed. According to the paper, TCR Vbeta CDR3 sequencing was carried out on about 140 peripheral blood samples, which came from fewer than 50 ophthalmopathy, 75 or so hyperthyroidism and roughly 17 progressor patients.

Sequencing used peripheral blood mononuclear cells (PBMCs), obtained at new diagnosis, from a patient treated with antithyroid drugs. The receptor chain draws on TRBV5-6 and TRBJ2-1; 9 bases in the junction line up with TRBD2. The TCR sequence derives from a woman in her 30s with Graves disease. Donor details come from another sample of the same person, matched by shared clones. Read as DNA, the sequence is TGTGCCAGCAGCTTGGGAGGGGCTAGCGGGAACGATGAGCAGTTCTTC. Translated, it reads CASSLGGASGNDEQFF.